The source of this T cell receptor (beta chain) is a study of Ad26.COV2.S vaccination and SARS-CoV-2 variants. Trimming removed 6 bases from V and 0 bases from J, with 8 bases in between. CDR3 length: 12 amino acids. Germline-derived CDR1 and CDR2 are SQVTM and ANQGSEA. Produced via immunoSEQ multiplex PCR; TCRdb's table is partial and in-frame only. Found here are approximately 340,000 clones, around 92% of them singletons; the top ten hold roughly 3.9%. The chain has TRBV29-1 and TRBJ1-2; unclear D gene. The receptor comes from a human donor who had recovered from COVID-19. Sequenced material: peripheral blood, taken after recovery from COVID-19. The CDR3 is CSVVGANYGYTF. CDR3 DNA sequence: TGCAGCGTCGTCGGGGCTAACTATGGCTACACCTTC.